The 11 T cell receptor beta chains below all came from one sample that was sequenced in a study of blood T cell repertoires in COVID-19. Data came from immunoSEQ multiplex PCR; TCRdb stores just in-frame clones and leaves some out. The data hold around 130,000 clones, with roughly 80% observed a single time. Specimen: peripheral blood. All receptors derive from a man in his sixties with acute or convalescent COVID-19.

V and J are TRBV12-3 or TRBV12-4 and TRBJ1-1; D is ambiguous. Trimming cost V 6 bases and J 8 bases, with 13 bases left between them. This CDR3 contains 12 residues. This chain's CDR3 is CASRRGRAEAFF. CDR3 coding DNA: TGTGCCAGCAGGCGAGGGAGGGCGGAAGCTTTCTTT.

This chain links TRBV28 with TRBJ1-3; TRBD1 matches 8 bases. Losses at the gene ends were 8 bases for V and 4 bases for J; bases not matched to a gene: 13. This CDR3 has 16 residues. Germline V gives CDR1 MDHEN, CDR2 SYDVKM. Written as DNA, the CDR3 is TGTGCCAGCGCCCACCGGGAGGACAGGGCCGGAAACACCATATATTTT. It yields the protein CASAHREDRAGNTIYF.

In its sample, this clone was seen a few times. The CDR3: CASSEGGLAGVEQFF. CDR3 sequence (DNA): TGTGCCAGCAGTGAGGGGGGACTAGCGGGAGTGGAGCAGTTCTTC. The rearrangement links TRBV2 to TRBJ2-1; 14 nucleotides align to TRBD2. Germline CDR1 is SNHLY and CDR2 is FYNNEI. Trimming cost V 3 bases and J 10 bases; bases outside gene matches: 5. The length of the CDR3 is 15 residues.

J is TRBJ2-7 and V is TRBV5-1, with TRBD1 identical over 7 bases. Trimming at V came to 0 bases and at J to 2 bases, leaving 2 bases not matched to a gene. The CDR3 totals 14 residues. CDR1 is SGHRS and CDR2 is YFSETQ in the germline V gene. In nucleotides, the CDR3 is TGCGCCAGCAGCTTGGGGACAGGAACCTACGAGCAGTACTTC. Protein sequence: CASSLGTGTYEQYF.

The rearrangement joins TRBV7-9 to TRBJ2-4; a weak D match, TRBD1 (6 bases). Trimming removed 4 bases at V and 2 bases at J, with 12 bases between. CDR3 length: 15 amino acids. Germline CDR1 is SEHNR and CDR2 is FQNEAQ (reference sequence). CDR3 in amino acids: CASSSRTVTKNIQYF. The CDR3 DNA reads TGTGCCAGCAGCTCCAGGACAGTCACCAAAAACATTCAGTACTTC.

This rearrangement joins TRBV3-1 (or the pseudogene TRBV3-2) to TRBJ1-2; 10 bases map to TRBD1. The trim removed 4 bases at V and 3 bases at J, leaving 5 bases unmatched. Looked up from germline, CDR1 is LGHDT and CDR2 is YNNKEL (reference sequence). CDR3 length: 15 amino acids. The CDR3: CASSRDRGKYYGYTF. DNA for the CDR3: TGTGCCAGCAGCCGGGACAGGGGAAAGTACTATGGCTACACCTTC.

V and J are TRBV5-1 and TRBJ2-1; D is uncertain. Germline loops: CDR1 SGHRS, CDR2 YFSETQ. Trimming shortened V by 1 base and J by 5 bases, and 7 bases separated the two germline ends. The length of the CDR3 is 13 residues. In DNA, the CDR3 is TGCGCCAGCAGCTTGAAGGAGAACAATGAGCAGTTCTTC. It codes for CASSLKENNEQFF.

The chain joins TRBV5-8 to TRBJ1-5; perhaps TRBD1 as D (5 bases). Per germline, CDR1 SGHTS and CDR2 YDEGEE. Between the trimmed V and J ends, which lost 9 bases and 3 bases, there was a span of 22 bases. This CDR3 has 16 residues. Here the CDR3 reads CANLSRRQRVNQPQHF. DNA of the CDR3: TGTGCCAACCTATCGAGGAGACAGCGAGTCAATCAGCCCCAGCATTTT.

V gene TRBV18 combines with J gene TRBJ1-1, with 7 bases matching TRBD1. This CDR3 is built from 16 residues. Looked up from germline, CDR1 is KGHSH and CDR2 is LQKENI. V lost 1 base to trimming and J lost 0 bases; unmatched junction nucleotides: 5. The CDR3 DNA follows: TGTGCCAGCTCACCACTCCTGACAGGGATGAACACTGAAGCTTTCTTT. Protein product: CASSPLLTGMNTEAFF.

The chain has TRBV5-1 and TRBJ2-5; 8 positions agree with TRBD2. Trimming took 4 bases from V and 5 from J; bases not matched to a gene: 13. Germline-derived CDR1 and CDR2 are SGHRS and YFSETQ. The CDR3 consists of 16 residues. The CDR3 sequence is CASSVESGGPRETQYF. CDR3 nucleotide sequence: TGCGCCAGCAGCGTAGAAAGCGGGGGCCCTAGGGAGACCCAGTACTTC.

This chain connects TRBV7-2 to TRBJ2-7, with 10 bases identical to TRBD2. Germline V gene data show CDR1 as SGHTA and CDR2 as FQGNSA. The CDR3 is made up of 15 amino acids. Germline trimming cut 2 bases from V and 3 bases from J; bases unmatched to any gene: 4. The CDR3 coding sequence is TGTGCCAGCAGCTTATCTAGCGGGAGCAGCTACGAGCAGTACTTC. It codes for CASSLSSGSSYEQYF.